This T cell receptor beta chain was retrieved from a study of cytomegalovirus exposure and HLA in healthy donors. Study summary: A later analysis reported the same platform for the 120 validation repertoires and the approximately 670 first-cohort repertoires.

Some clones are missing from TCRdb's copy, which holds only in-frame ones; the method was immunoSEQ multiplex PCR. The sample consists of 150,000 to 200,000 clones, about 82% of them appearing once. Regarding this clone: Its antigen is still unknown.

Findings of the study overall: High sensitivity and specificity were reportedly achieved when the classifier diagnosed cytomegalovirus status. It was confirmed in vitro that three of the CMV-associated chains were specific for CMV antigens.

Sequences were obtained from PBMCs. The TCR was taken from a woman aged 18 to 35 in good health and CMV-seronegative.

The DNA for the CDR3 is TGCGCCAGCAGCTCCCCACAGGGGCAAAGAAACTATGGCTACACCTTC. Translated: CASSSPQGQRNYGYTF. The chain recombines TRBV5-1 with TRBJ1-2; TRBD1 matches 7 bases. The CDR3 has 16 residues. V was clipped by 3 bases and J by 2 bases; unmatched bases: 10. Germline V gene lookup returns CDR1 SGHRS and CDR2 YFSETQ.